The 5 T cell receptor beta chains in this list originate from one sample, sequenced in a study of shared clonotypes between healthy human individuals. Assay: immunoSEQ multiplex PCR; the TCRdb copy retains only in-frame clones and omits some. The sample lists under 2.5 million clones; 85% to 95% were seen once. Sequencing was done on a sample of naive CD4+ T cells from PBMCs. Regarding subset: CD45RA+ positively selected. Source of these receptors: a young man in good health. Some clones in this sample may be carry-over from other donors' samples.

This clone was counted once. The genes are TRBV6-1 and TRBJ2-3, with TRBD2 as a possible D gene (8 bases). CDR1 and CDR2 from the germline V gene are MNHNS and SASEGT. The ends were cut back, 1 base at V and 4 bases at J, with 18 bases in the middle. The CDR3 totals 17 residues. CDR3 amino acids: CASSEGSDGRGPDTQYF. In DNA form, the CDR3 reads TGTGCCAGCAGTGAAGGATCGGACGGGAGGGGGCCAGATACGCAGTATTTT.

This clone was counted only a few times. The CDR3 DNA follows: TGTGCCAGCAGTGAAGGGCCCCGGCGGCCCCAGCATTTT. Its protein is CASSEGPRRPQHF. V usage is TRBV6-1 and J usage is TRBJ1-5, with D unclear. Germline CDR1 MNHNS, CDR2 SASEGT. The CDR3 contains 13 residues. Trimming removed 1 base from V and 9 bases from J, with 10 bases in between.

The chain's CDR3 is CASSLEVPAKNIQYF. The CDR3, as DNA: TGTGCCAGCAGCTTAGAGGTCCCAGCCAAAAACATTCAGTACTTC. This chain uses TRBV7-2 with TRBJ2-4; D is unresolved. The CDR3 contains 15 residues. Trimming removed 1 base from V and 0 bases from J, with 7 bases in between. Germline-derived CDR1 and CDR2 are SGHTA and FQGNSA.

The CDR3 here is CASLQEYNQPQHF. The CDR3 DNA follows: TGTGCCAGCCTACAGGAGTACAATCAGCCCCAGCATTTT. V usage is TRBV6-1 and J usage is TRBJ1-5, with D tentatively TRBD1 (5 bases). The CDR3 has 13 residues. The ends were cut back, 8 bases at V and 3 bases at J, with 11 bases in the middle. Germline V gene data show CDR1 as MNHNS and CDR2 as SASEGT.

This clone was recorded once. The sample has other DNA sequences that encode this CDR3 too. The chain joins TRBV5-1 to TRBJ2-1; maybe TRBD2 (5 bases). This CDR3 contains 14 residues. Germline loops: CDR1 SGHRS, CDR2 YFSETQ. Trimming cost V 4 bases and J 1 base, with 9 bases left between them. The CDR3 DNA reads TGCGCCAGCAGCCAGGACTCTTCCTACAATGAGCAGTTCTTC. The encoded protein is CASSQDSSYNEQFF.